Shown below are 17 T cell receptor beta chains from a single sample sequenced in a study of regulatory T cells in long-lasting Graves disease. Both iRepertoire HTBI primers and Arm-PCR of CDR3 regions were used to build the TCR beta libraries. Each CDR3 protein is one row after TCRdb ran MiXCR on the multiplex PCR reads. The table lists hundreds of thousands of distinct CDR3 sequences, roughly 15% of them singletons. As for time point: newly diagnosed GD, antithyroid drugs for less than 3 months. From PBMCs, RNA was extracted and then used to make the TCR library. The data were also submitted as part of a second study, on T cells in Graves' hyperthyroidism and ophthalmopathy.

Sequenced material: peripheral blood mononuclear cells (PBMCs), taken at new diagnosis, from a patient treated with antithyroid drugs. Receptors were obtained from a woman between 25 and 40 years old with Graves disease.

The chain uses TRBV25-1 and TRBJ1-3; 7 bases align to TRBD1. After removal of 7 bases from V and 4 bases from J, the junction contained 1 base not matched to a gene. CDR1 is MGHDK, CDR2 SYGVNS, per germline. CDR3 size: 12 residues. The CDR3: CASTRGGNTIYF. The CDR3 DNA sequence: TGTGCCAGCACCAGGGGGGGAAACACCATATATTTT. Full variable domain (rest looked up from reference TRBV25-1 and TRBJ1-3): EADIYQTPRYLVIGTGKKITLECSQTMGHDKMYWYQQDPGMELHLIHYSYGVNSTEKGDLSSESTVSRIRTEHFPLTLESARPSHTSQYLCASTRGGNTIYFGEGSWLTVV.

At least ten counts were recorded for this clonotype. The CDR3 DNA sequence: TGTGCCAGCAGCTTATCTTTGGGGGTGGTCGAGCAGTACTTC. Its protein is CASSLSLGVVEQYF. The chain is built from TRBV7-9 and TRBJ2-7; D is possibly TRBD1 or TRBD2 (5 bases each). With 2 bases removed from V and 6 bases from J, the gap between germline ends came to 14 bases. The germline CDR1 and CDR2 sequences are SEHNR and FQNEAQ (reference sequence). CDR3 length equals 14 residues.

This clonotype was found many times. The CDR3 bases are TGTGCCAGCAGCCAGGCGGGCGCAAGATACGAGCAGTACTTC. It is translated as CASSQAGARYEQYF. The rearrangement links TRBV3-1 to TRBJ2-7; weak D call: TRBD2 (5 bases). Trimming pared 3 bases from V and 4 bases from J, leaving 13 bases between. Germline CDR1 is LGHDT and CDR2 is YNNKEL (reference sequence). CDR3 length: 14 residues.

CDR3 bases: TGTGCCAGTAGGAGGACAGGTCTCGGGGAGCTGTTTTTT. It is translated as CASRRTGLGELFF. The gene calls are TRBV19 and TRBJ2-2; TRBD1 matches 7 bases. The CDR3 has 13 residues. V lost 6 bases to trimming and J lost 7 bases; unmatched junction nucleotides: 5. Germline assignment: CDR1 LNHDA and CDR2 SQIVND (reference sequence). The variable domain in full, completed from reference TRBV19 and TRBJ2-2, reads DGGITQSPKYLFRKEGQNVTLSCEQNLNHDAMYWYRQDPGQGLRLIYYSQIVNDFQKGDIAEGYSVSREKKESFPLTVTSAQKNPTAFYLCASRRTGLGELFFGEGSRLTVL.

This clonotype was found many times. This chain joins TRBV7-3 and TRBJ2-1, with a tentative D call TRBD2 (6 bases). The CDR3 loop spans 14 amino acids. CDR1 SGHTA and CDR2 FQGTGA come from the germline V gene. With 4 bases removed from V and 8 bases from J, the gap between germline ends came to 15 bases. The CDR3 sequence: CASSSRTIGDEQFF. The CDR3 coding sequence is TGTGCCAGCAGCTCTCGGACTATCGGCGATGAGCAGTTCTTC.

In its sample, this clonotype was seen a few times. The chain recombines TRBV3-1 with TRBJ2-1; TRBD2 matches at 10 bases. CDR1 LGHDT and CDR2 YNNKEL come from the germline V gene (reference sequence). V gave up 0 bases and J gave up 5 bases; unmatched junction bases: 1. The CDR3 contains 15 residues. CDR3 nucleotide sequence: TGTGCCAGCAGCCAAGAACTAGCGGGAAACAATGAGCAGTTCTTC. Translating it yields CASSQELAGNNEQFF.

This chain joins TRBV28 and TRBJ2-2; 10 positions match TRBD2. The V gene's germline CDR1 is MDHEN and CDR2 SYDVKM. V lost 7 bases to trimming and J lost 6 bases; unmatched junction nucleotides: 5. The CDR3 runs to 14 residues. This CDR3 is CASTASGSSGELFF. The CDR3 DNA follows: TGTGCCAGCACGGCTAGCGGGAGTTCCGGGGAGCTGTTTTTT.

The rearrangement joins TRBV20-1 to TRBJ1-2; a weak D match, TRBD1 (5 bases). This CDR3 has 17 amino acids. V dropped 2 bases and J dropped 2 bases, with 21 bases sitting between them. CDR1 is DFQATT, CDR2 SNEGSKA, per germline (reference sequence). The chain's CDR3 is CSARYLGGGLANYGYTF. CDR3 DNA: TGCAGTGCTAGATACCTGGGTGGGGGTCTTGCCAACTATGGCTACACCTTC.

This clonotype was observed many times. The chain has TRBV2 and TRBJ1-2; possibly TRBD1 for D (5 bases). The CDR3 is made up of 16 amino acids. Between the trimmed V and J ends, which lost 2 bases and 8 bases, there was a span of 21 bases. In germline, CDR1 is SNHLY, CDR2 FYNNEI. CDR3 DNA sequence: TGTGCCAGCAGTGAATCCTTAAGCGGGACCCACCGGGGCTACACCTTC. Protein product: CASSESLSGTHRGYTF.

This chain connects TRBV7-8 to TRBJ2-4; D is possibly TRBD1 (6 bases). The CDR3 is made up of 13 amino acids. CDR1 SGHVS and CDR2 FQNEAQ come from the germline V gene. Trimming removed 5 bases from V and 1 base from J, with 6 bases in between. In DNA form, the CDR3 reads TGTGCCAGCAGCGACAGGGCCAAAAACATTCAGTACTTC. It translates to CASSDRAKNIQYF.

This clonotype was counted between two and nine times. J is TRBJ2-5 and V is TRBV5-1; 8 bases match TRBD2. Germline-derived CDR1 and CDR2 are SGHRS and YFSETQ. V dropped 4 bases and J dropped 0; count of bases not matched to a gene: 5. The CDR3 has 15 amino acids. The CDR3 region is CASSPSGQYQETQYF. The CDR3 DNA reads as TGCGCCAGCAGCCCTAGCGGGCAGTACCAAGAGACCCAGTACTTC.

At least ten counts were recorded for this clonotype. V is TRBV28 and J is TRBJ2-1; D is uncertain. Germline V gives CDR1 MDHEN, CDR2 SYDVKM. CDR3 length: 15 amino acids. Trimming shortened V by 7 bases and J by 1 base, and 14 bases separated the two germline ends. The CDR3 region has the DNA TGTGCCAGCACCCCGGCCCTGGGGTCCTACAATGAGCAGTTCTTC. Translating gives CASTPALGSYNEQFF.

In its sample, this clonotype was seen a few times. The CDR3, as DNA: TGTGCCTCAAGAGACAGAGCCTCCACTGGCTACACCTTC. As protein: CASRDRASTGYTF. The chain couples TRBV30 to TRBJ1-2; possible D gene TRBD1, 5 bases. Germline lookup yields CDR1 GTSNPN and CDR2 SVGIG (reference sequence). The CDR3 sequence is 13 residues long. Trimming removed 7 bases at V and 7 bases at J, with 19 bases between.

This clonotype has at least ten counts. This chain uses TRBV6-2 or TRBV6-3 with TRBJ2-1; 9 nucleotides align to TRBD2. The CDR3 spans 15 residues. Looked up from germline, CDR1 is MNHEY and CDR2 is SVGEGT. V shed 6 bases, J shed 9 bases, and the junction held 12 bases outside the gene matches. CDR3: CASSSYSGSGSEQFF. The CDR3 DNA reads TGTGCCAGCAGCTCATATAGCGGGAGCGGCAGTGAGCAGTTCTTC.

This clonotype was seen a few times. A much larger clone differs from this one at a single base, so this may be a read error. The rearrangement joins TRBV6-4 to TRBJ1-5; the match to TRBD1 covers 8 bases. The junction had 10 bases not matched to a gene; V was cut back by 5 bases and J by 1 base. CDR1 and CDR2 from the germline V gene are MRHNA and SNTAGT. CDR3 length: 17 amino acids. The CDR3 DNA is TGTGCCAGCAGTTACAGCGACAGGGGTGGGAGCAATCAGCCCCAGCATTTT. Protein sequence: CASSYSDRGGSNQPQHF.

This clonotype turned up a few times. This chain links TRBV30 with TRBJ2-5; TRBD1 aligns across 9 bases. Looked up from germline, CDR1 is GTSNPN and CDR2 is SVGIG (reference sequence). The CDR3 runs 13 residues. After removal of 8 bases from V and 5 bases from J, the junction contained 9 bases not matched to a gene. In nucleotides, the CDR3 is TGTGCCCGAAACCCGACAGGGGGGGAGACCCAGTACTTC. It specifies CARNPTGGETQYF.

Worth noting for this clonotype: Being one base from a much bigger clone, this may be a read error. The final CDR3 position lacks the conserved phenylalanine or tryptophan, pointing to a likely read error. V usage is TRBV6-2 or TRBV6-3 and J usage is TRBJ1-1; no definite D call. This CDR3 has 18 amino acids. The germline CDR1 and CDR2 sequences are MNHEY and SVGEGT. V lost 0 bases and J 4 bases, leaving 21 bases between the germline ends. CDR3 sequence (DNA): TGTGCCAGCAGTTACTCGATCCCGGTGGCGGGGTGGGGCACTGAAGCTTTCCTT. It specifies CASSYSIPVAGWGTEAFL.